The clone carrying this T cell receptor (beta chain) was observed a single time. This sample stems from a study of blood T cells in healthy people across ages. For the second PCR, which ran for roughly 6 to 11 cycles, a sample-barcoded 5' primer and a J-beta primer mix were used. Per-sample output comprised a minimum of 2.5 million paired-end reads containing CDR3. TCRdb fed the 5' RACE reads into MiXCR, producing one record per CDR3 protein. The sample has 380,000 or so distinct CDR3 sequences, over 45% seen once; the top ten hold under 65%. Germline V gives CDR1 SGHAT, CDR2 FQNNGV. CDR3 size: 14 residues.

Sequenced material: blood. The chain employs TRBV11-2 and TRBJ2-5; tentative D call: TRBD1 (5 bases). The J call may be mistaken, given a closer DNA end match to TRBJ2-7. This receptor was obtained from a man in his 60s in good health. For the CDR3, the DNA is TGTGCCAGCAGCCCGGCCGGCAGGGCCATCGAGCAGTACTTC. Amino acids: CASSPAGRAIEQYF.